This is a list of T cell receptor beta chains from one sample in a study of cytomegalovirus exposure and HLA in healthy donors. This table comes from immunoSEQ multiplex PCR, and its TCRdb copy is limited to in-frame clones, with some not included. This sample has roughly 200,000 clones, with around 83% found just once. The sequencing input was PBMCs. All receptors derive from a man aged 45 to 65 in good health and CMV-seronegative. CDR3s include the opening cysteine and the closing phenylalanine or tryptophan. The D gene is left open where the match is weak. Some rows mark clone size as missing; the rest say once, few, many or name a class of expanded clone.

clone_size,v_call,d_call,j_call,cdr3_aa,cdr3_nt
-,TRBV2,-,TRBJ2-3,CANSREGSDTQYF,TGTGCCAACTCCAGGGAAGGATCAGATACGCAGTATTTT
-,TRBV14,TRBD2,TRBJ2-1,CASSLGLAGYNEQFF,TGTGCCAGCAGCCTGGGACTAGCGGGTTACAATGAGCAGTTCTTC
-,TRBV19,-,TRBJ2-6,CASRSLNSGANVLTF,TGTGCCAGTAGAAGCTTGAACTCTGGGGCCAACGTCCTGACTTTC
-,TRBV14,-,TRBJ2-5,CASSQDYSQETQYF,TGTGCCAGCAGCCAAGACTACAGCCAAGAGACCCAGTACTTC
few,TRBV28,-,TRBJ1-1,CASSPGQPMNTEAFF,TGTGCCAGCAGTCCAGGACAGCCCATGAACACTGAAGCTTTCTTT
-,TRBV11-2,TRBD2,TRBJ2-3,CASSPGALAGITDTQYF,TGTGCCAGCAGCCCAGGGGCGCTAGCGGGAATCACAGATACGCAGTATTTT
-,TRBV7-9,-,TRBJ2-5,CASSLGSGASGQETQYF,TGTGCCAGCAGCTTAGGGTCGGGGGCTAGCGGACAAGAGACCCAGTACTTC
-,TRBV7-3,TRBD2,TRBJ2-5,CASSRGGAIQETQYF,TGTGCCAGCAGCCGCGGGGGAGCGATCCAAGAGACCCAGTACTTC
-,TRBV30,TRBD1,TRBJ1-5,CAWNGTGGFFPQHF,TGTGCCTGGAATGGGACAGGCGGTTTTTTTCCCCAGCATTTT
-,TRBV7-8,-,TRBJ1-2,CASSFSNYGYTF,TGTGCCAGCAGCTTCAGTAACTATGGCTACACCTTC
-,TRBV4-3,TRBD2,TRBJ2-7,CASSQTRASGRLEQYF,TGCGCCAGCAGCCAAACCCGCGCGAGCGGGAGGCTCGAGCAGTACTTC
-,TRBV6-1,TRBD2,TRBJ2-3,CASSDPVLAGFRDTQYF,TGTGCCAGCAGTGACCCTGTACTAGCGGGGTTTCGGGATACGCAGTATTTT
few,TRBV5-4,-,TRBJ1-2,CASSIPDNYGYTF,TGTGCCAGCAGCATTCCAGATAACTATGGCTACACCTTC
-,TRBV5-1,TRBD1,TRBJ1-4,CASSGDPGQGSEKLFF,TGCGCCAGCAGCGGGGACCCGGGACAGGGAAGTGAAAAACTGTTTTTT
-,TRBV18,TRBD1,TRBJ2-7,CASSPTGTGPYEQYF,TGTGCCAGCTCACCAACGGGGACAGGACCCTACGAGCAGTACTTC
-,TRBV9,-,TRBJ2-7,CASSPDSPYEQYF,TGTGCCAGCAGCCCAGACAGCCCCTACGAGCAGTACTTC
-,TRBV7-9,-,TRBJ2-3,CSGGVLTDTQYF,TGTTCCGGCGGGGTCCTCACAGATACGCAGTATTTT
-,TRBV28,TRBD2,TRBJ2-5,CASSRGGTETQYF,TGTGCCAGCAGTCGGGGGGGCACGGAGACCCAGTACTTC
once,TRBV18,-,TRBJ1-4,CASSPPFGTDNEKLFF,TGTGCCAGCTCACCACCGTTCGGAACAGATAATGAAAAACTGTTTTTT
-,TRBV7-9,-,TRBJ2-2,CSSSFSGRLKTGELFF,TGTTCCAGCAGCTTTAGCGGCCGGCTGAAGACCGGGGAGCTGTTTTTT
-,TRBV11-2,TRBD2,TRBJ2-1,CASSLNSGVYNEQFF,TGTGCCAGCAGCTTGAATAGCGGGGTCTACAATGAGCAGTTCTTC
few,TRBV5-5,TRBD1,TRBJ2-7,CASSLAPTGGPYEQYF,TGTGCCAGCAGCTTGGCCCCGACAGGGGGCCCCTACGAGCAGTACTTC
-,TRBV6-1,TRBD1,TRBJ1-1,CASSARDRGNTEAFF,TGTGCCAGCAGTGCAAGGGACAGGGGGAACACTGAAGCTTTCTTT
-,TRBV9,-,TRBJ2-2,CASSARATANTGELFF,TGTGCCAGCAGCGCACGAGCGACGGCGAACACCGGGGAGCTGTTTTTT
once,TRBV7-8,-,TRBJ1-1,CASSLPRSEAFF,TGTGCCAGCAGCTTACCGAGATCTGAAGCTTTCTTT
-,TRBV28,-,TRBJ1-1,CASSLWARDTEAFF,TGTGCCAGCAGTTTATGGGCCAGGGACACTGAAGCTTTCTTT
-,TRBV7-8,-,TRBJ1-2,CASSPEAQWGYTF,TGTGCCAGCAGCCCAGAGGCTCAATGGGGCTACACCTTC
-,TRBV7-8,-,TRBJ2-7,CASSFSTGSYEQYF,TGTGCCAGCAGCTTTTCTACAGGGAGCTACGAGCAGTACTTC
-,TRBV6-5,-,TRBJ2-7,CASSYSPAGPTHEQYF,TGTGCCAGCAGTTACTCTCCCGCGGGACCGACGCACGAGCAGTACTTC
-,TRBV7-2,TRBD1,TRBJ1-3,CASSFDRALSGNTIYF,TGTGCCAGCAGCTTTGACAGGGCTCTCTCTGGAAACACCATATATTTT
-,TRBV5-1,TRBD1,TRBJ2-5,CASTQGWGETQYF,TGCGCCAGCACACAGGGGTGGGGAGAGACCCAGTACTTC
once,TRBV28,-,TRBJ2-7,CASRRGGSSYEQYF,TGTGCCAGCAGAAGAGGGGGTTCTTCCTACGAGCAGTACTTC
-,TRBV5-1,-,TRBJ2-2,CASSYGSGPNTGELFF,TGCGCCAGCAGCTATGGAAGCGGACCGAACACCGGGGAGCTGTTTTTT
-,TRBV19,-,TRBJ1-5,CASSPRRGNSNQPQHF,TGTGCCAGTAGTCCTAGAAGGGGGAATAGCAATCAGCCCCAGCATTTT
-,TRBV7-2,-,TRBJ2-7,CASSPRTGEQYF,TGTGCCAGCAGCCCGAGGACTGGCGAGCAGTACTTC
-,TRBV30,TRBD1,TRBJ1-2,CAWSLRQGTYGYTF,TGTGCCTGGAGTCTAAGACAGGGGACCTATGGCTACACCTTC
-,TRBV12-5,TRBD1,TRBJ2-7,CASGHILGQRTYEQYF,TGTGCTAGTGGTCATATCCTGGGACAGCGAACCTACGAGCAGTACTTC
-,TRBV28,TRBD1,TRBJ1-2,CASLDRGHNYGYTF,TGTGCCAGCCTCGACAGGGGACATAACTATGGCTACACCTTC
-,TRBV5-6,-,TRBJ2-2,CASSSLDTPTGELFF,TGTGCCAGCAGCTCGTTGGACACCCCCACCGGGGAGCTGTTTTTT
-,TRBV12-5,-,TRBJ2-3,CASGLAQGGSTDTQYF,TGTGCTAGTGGTTTAGCTCAGGGGGGAAGCACAGATACGCAGTATTTT